Included here is one T cell receptor (beta chain) sequence, with context. Generated by immunoSEQ multiplex PCR, the TCRdb table keeps only in-frame clones and is missing some. The repertoire consists of 25,000 to 35,000 clones, with more than 90% occurring once and the leading ten covering 9.5% to 15%. CDR3 length equals 15 residues. The ends lost 8 bases at V and 10 bases at J; junction bases unmatched: 16. CDR1 and CDR2 (germline): GTSNPN, SVGIG (reference sequence). The data are from a study of blood T cell repertoires in COVID-19. The TCR comes from a human donor in a cohort sampled during active COVID-19. V is TRBV30 and J is TRBJ1-4, with TRBD1 matching over 10 bases. The sequenced sample was peripheral blood. Here the CDR3 reads CAGNQRTGGRGKLFF. The CDR3 DNA is TGTGCCGGCAACCAAAGGACAGGGGGTAGGGGAAAACTGTTTTTT.